This T cell receptor (beta chain) appears in the sequencing data of a study of blood T cell repertoires in COVID-19. The wider study: The analysed material was cDNA or gDNA that came from T cells, B-cell-depleted T cells, or PBMCs.

The Seattle site enrolled patients during active infection and followed them longitudinally. Sequencing was performed with immunoSEQ multiplex PCR; in TCRdb, only in-frame clones are kept and a portion is missing. The profile shows under 200,000 clones, more than 75% of them singletons. The CDR3 contains 16 residues. V trimming: 4 bases; J trimming: 4 bases; junction bases outside the gene matches: 11. Germline-derived CDR1 and CDR2 are LNHDA and SQIVND (reference sequence). Material for sequencing was peripheral blood. This TCR came from a man aged 55 to 70 with COVID-19, enrolled during active disease. The V and J genes are TRBV19 and TRBJ2-5; 8 positions match TRBD1. For the CDR3, the DNA is TGTGCCAGTAGTAAACTAGGACAGGGTGTGGGAGAGACCCAGTACTTC. Residues: CASSKLGQGVGETQYF.